What follows are 16 T cell receptor beta chains derived from one specimen sequenced in a study of TIL therapy for anti-PD-1-resistant metastatic lung cancer. Sequencing used immunoSEQ v3. Measured with immunoSEQ multiplex PCR; TCRdb has only the in-frame clones, and not every one. Here the sample spans 25,000 to 30,000 clones, roughly 63% being singletons. Time point meaning: pre-treatment sample, taken before nivolumab and TIL therapy. The tumor samples were excised metastases, mostly pleural nodules or supraclavicular lymph nodes. Specimen: tumor tissue, collected at baseline. Every receptor here comes from a woman aged 25-85 years with non-small cell lung cancer.

V gene TRBV6-1 combines with J gene TRBJ1-2; D perhaps matches TRBD1 (5 bases). The CDR3 runs 14 residues. The germline V gene has CDR1 MNHNS and CDR2 SASEGT. V was cut by 2 bases and J by 5 bases, with 12 bases left in between. The CDR3 spells CASSEPPREYGYTF. The CDR3 DNA follows: TGTGCCAGCAGTGAACCTCCCAGGGAGTATGGCTACACCTTC.

This chain joins TRBV5-1 and TRBJ1-2; D gene uncertain. The CDR3 is made up of 14 amino acids. Looked up from germline, CDR1 is SGHRS and CDR2 is YFSETQ. V lost 0 bases and J lost 8, with 14 bases in between. CDR3 in DNA: TGCGCCAGCAGCTTGGACAGCGGCCTCGGAGGCTACACCTTC. Protein: CASSLDSGLGGYTF.

This chain connects TRBV28 to TRBJ2-4; 7 bases align to TRBD1. The CDR3 spans 14 residues. From germline, CDR1 is MDHEN and CDR2 SYDVKM. After removal of 5 bases from V and 7 bases from J, the junction contained 8 bases not matched to a gene. The CDR3 reads CASSTGTEFNIQYF. The DNA for the CDR3 is TGTGCCAGCAGTACCGGGACAGAATTTAACATTCAGTACTTC.

In DNA form, the CDR3 reads TGTGCCAGCACCCCGGACAGCAAGAACACTGAAGCTTTCTTT. Residues: CASTPDSKNTEAFF. V and J are TRBV21-1 and TRBJ1-1; TRBD1 is the table's D call, not checked against the DNA. TRBV21-1 is shown as a pseudogene. There are 14 residues in the CDR3.

This clone was detected only a few times. Other DNA sequences from this sample encode an identical CDR3 as well. The chain combines TRBV7-2 with TRBJ2-7; no reliable D call. CDR3 length: 13 amino acids. The germline gives CDR1 SGHTA, CDR2 FQGNSA. The V gene lost 0 bases and the J gene lost 2 bases, with 5 bases spanning the gap. CDR3 bases: TGTGCCAGCAGCTTAGCGAAGACCTACGAGCAGTACTTC. Residues: CASSLAKTYEQYF. The variable domain in full, completed from reference TRBV7-2 and TRBJ2-7, reads GAGVSQSPSNKVTEKGKDVELRCDPISGHTALYWYRQSLGQGLEFLIYFQGNSAPDKSGLPSDRFSAERTGGSVSTLTIQRTQQEDSAVYLCASSLAKTYEQYFGPGTRLTVT.

The chain uses TRBV25-1 and TRBJ1-3; no clear D gene. This CDR3 is built from 13 residues. V dropped 8 bases and J dropped 3 bases, with 11 bases sitting between them. CDR1 and CDR2 from the germline V gene are MGHDK and SYGVNS. CDR3 bases: TGTGCCAGCTCCGTAAGTCTTGGAAACACCATATATTTT. This encodes CASSVSLGNTIYF.

The chain recombines TRBV5-1 with TRBJ2-5; D unresolved. Trimming cost V 4 bases and J 5 bases, with 15 bases left between them. The CDR3 spans 14 residues. Germline CDR1 is SGHRS and CDR2 is YFSETQ. The CDR3: CASSPDPQRETQYF. The CDR3 nucleotides read TGCGCCAGCAGCCCGGACCCCCAACGGGAGACCCAGTACTTC.

The rearrangement uses TRBV10-2 and TRBJ2-7, with 9 positions matching TRBD2. This CDR3 region has 14 residues. Germline V lookup: CDR1 WSHSY, CDR2 SAAADI. V gave up 5 bases and J gave up 0 bases; unmatched junction bases: 2. The CDR3 nucleotides are TGCGCCAGCAGTAATAGCGGGGGCTCCTACGAGCAGTACTTC. Its translation: CASSNSGGSYEQYF.

V and J are TRBV28 and TRBJ2-6; tentatively, D is TRBD1 or TRBD2 (5 bases each). Germline CDR1 MDHEN, CDR2 SYDVKM. Trimming left V 3 bases short and J 4 bases short, with 16 bases between. The CDR3 spans 17 residues. The DNA of the CDR3 is TGTGCCAGCAGTTTCTACGGGGCGGAAACAGGGGCCAACGTCCTGACTTTC. Amino acids: CASSFYGAETGANVLTF.

The chain links TRBV2 to TRBJ2-7; D gene unclear. Deletions cut 3 bases from V and 4 bases from J, with 16 bases between. Germline-derived CDR1 and CDR2 are SNHLY and FYNNEI. The CDR3 covers 15 residues. CDR3 sequence reads: CASSDVGRDSYEQYF. The CDR3, as DNA: TGTGCCAGCAGTGATGTGGGCAGAGACTCGTACGAGCAGTACTTC.

The V call is TRBV30, the J call TRBJ1-1; tentative D call: TRBD1 (5 bases). The CDR3 is made up of 12 amino acids. Germline assignment: CDR1 GTSNPN and CDR2 SVGIG (reference sequence). V lost 0 bases and J lost 7, with 9 bases in between. CDR3 protein: CAWSVIGDEAFF. The CDR3 DNA reads TGTGCCTGGAGTGTGATAGGGGATGAAGCTTTCTTT.

The chain joins TRBV5-1 to TRBJ2-7, with unresolved D. CDR3 length: 13 amino acids. Per the germline V gene, CDR1 is SGHRS and CDR2 is YFSETQ. The V end lost 0 bases, the J end lost 0 bases, and 4 bases lay between the germline ends. CDR3 nucleotides: TGCGCCAGCAGCTTGGCGGCCTCCTACGAGCAGTACTTC. It yields the protein CASSLAASYEQYF.

The rearrangement links TRBV2 to TRBJ2-1; D not certain. This CDR3 is built from 14 residues. The germline V and J ends were trimmed by 4 bases and 8 bases, with 15 bases remaining between them. CDR1 is SNHLY and CDR2 is FYNNEI in the germline V gene. CDR3 residues: CASSVAGRVDEQFF. The CDR3 DNA reads TGTGCCAGCAGTGTTGCTGGACGGGTCGATGAGCAGTTCTTC.

The rearrangement links TRBV4-1 to TRBJ2-7; no firm D call. Germline loops: CDR1 MGHRA, CDR2 YSYEKL. V lost 1 base and J 0 bases, leaving 10 bases between the germline ends. The CDR3 has 15 residues. The CDR3 region has the DNA TGCGCCAGCAGCCAAGTGGCGGATCCCTCCTACGAGCAGTACTTC. Encoded protein: CASSQVADPSYEQYF.

The V and J genes are TRBV19 and TRBJ1-2, with 10 bases that match TRBD1. The CDR3 has 16 residues. J was trimmed by 4 bases and V by 4 bases; bases with no gene match: 9. Germline lookup yields CDR1 LNHDA and CDR2 SQIVND (reference sequence). The chain's CDR3 is CASSRDRGPGGYGYTF. The CDR3 nucleotides are TGTGCCAGTAGTAGGGACAGGGGCCCCGGAGGCTATGGCTACACCTTC.

The chain couples TRBV27 to TRBJ2-7; D may be TRBD1 or TRBD2 (5 bases each). V lost 3 bases and J 3 bases, leaving 12 bases between the germline ends. This CDR3 contains 14 residues. Germline V CDR1 and CDR2: MNHEY, SMNVEV (reference sequence). This CDR3 reads CASSFRDRYYEQYF. The CDR3, as DNA: TGTGCCAGCAGTTTTCGGGACCGCTACTACGAGCAGTACTTC.